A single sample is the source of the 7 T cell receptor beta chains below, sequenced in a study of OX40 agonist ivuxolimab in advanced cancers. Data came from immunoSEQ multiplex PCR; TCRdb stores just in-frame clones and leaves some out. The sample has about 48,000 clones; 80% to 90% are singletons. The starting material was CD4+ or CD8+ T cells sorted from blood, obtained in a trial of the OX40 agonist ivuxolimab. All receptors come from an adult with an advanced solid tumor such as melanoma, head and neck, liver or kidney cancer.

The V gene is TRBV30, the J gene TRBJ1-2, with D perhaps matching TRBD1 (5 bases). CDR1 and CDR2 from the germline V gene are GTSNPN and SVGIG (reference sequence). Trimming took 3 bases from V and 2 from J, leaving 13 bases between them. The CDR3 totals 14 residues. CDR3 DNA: TGTGCCTGGAGGGGGGACGTTACCAACTATGGCTACACCTTC. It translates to CAWRGDVTNYGYTF.

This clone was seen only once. The CDR3 DNA follows: TGCGCCAGCAGCTTGGCGACTAGCGGGCTGGGTGGTGAGCAGTTCTTC. It specifies CASSLATSGLGGEQFF. V usage is TRBV5-1 and J usage is TRBJ2-1, with 10 bases lining up with TRBD2. The CDR3 spans 16 residues. Germline CDR1 SGHRS, CDR2 YFSETQ. J lost 9 bases, V lost 0 bases, and 9 bases had no gene match.

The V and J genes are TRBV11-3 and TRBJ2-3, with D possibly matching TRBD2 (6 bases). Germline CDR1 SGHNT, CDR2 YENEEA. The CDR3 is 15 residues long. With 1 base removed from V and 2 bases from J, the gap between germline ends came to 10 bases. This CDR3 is CASSLGRGYTDTQYF. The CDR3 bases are TGTGCCAGCAGCTTAGGGAGGGGATACACAGATACGCAGTATTTT.

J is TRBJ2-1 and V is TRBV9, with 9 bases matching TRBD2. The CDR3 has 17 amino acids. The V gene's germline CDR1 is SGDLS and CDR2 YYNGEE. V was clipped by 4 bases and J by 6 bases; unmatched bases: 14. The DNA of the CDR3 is TGTGCCAGCAGCCCGTGGGTGGCGGGAGGGTTGGGCAATGAGCAGTTCTTC. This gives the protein CASSPWVAGGLGNEQFF.

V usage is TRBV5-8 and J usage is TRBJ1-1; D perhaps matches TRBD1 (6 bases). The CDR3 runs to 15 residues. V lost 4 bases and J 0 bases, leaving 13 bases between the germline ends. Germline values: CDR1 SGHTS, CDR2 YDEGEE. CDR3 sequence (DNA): TGTGCCAGCAGCCCTAAAGGGACACTGAACACTGAAGCTTTCTTT. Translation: CASSPKGTLNTEAFF.

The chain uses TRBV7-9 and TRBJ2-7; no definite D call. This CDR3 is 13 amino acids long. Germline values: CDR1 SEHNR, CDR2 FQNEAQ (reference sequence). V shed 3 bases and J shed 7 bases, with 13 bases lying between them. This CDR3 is CASSFIGRNEQYF. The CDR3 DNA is TGTGCCAGCAGCTTCATCGGCCGCAATGAGCAGTACTTC. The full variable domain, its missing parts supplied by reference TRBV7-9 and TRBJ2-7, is DTGVSQNPRHKITKRGQNVTFRCDPISEHNRLYWYRQTLGQGPEFLTYFQNEAQLEKSRLLSDRFSAERPKGSFSTLEIQRTEQGDSAMYLCASSFIGRNEQYFGPGTRLTVT.

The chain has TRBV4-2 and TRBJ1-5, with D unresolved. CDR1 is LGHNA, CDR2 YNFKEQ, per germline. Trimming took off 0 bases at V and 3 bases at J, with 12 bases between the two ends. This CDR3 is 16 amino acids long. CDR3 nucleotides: TGTGCCAGCAGCCAAGATCGGGCCCGAACCAATCAGCCCCAGCATTTT. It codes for CASSQDRARTNQPQHF.